These T cell receptor beta chains were read from a single sample in a study of blood T cell repertoires in COVID-19. The protocol was immunoSEQ multiplex PCR, while the TCRdb copy is restricted to in-frame clones and leaves out a portion. The repertoire has around 280,000 clones, nearly 90% of them found once; the top ten carry about 1.8%. Sequencing used PBMCs or T cells enriched from blood (not recorded which). Source of these receptors: a woman under 30 with acute COVID-19. CDR3s include the opening cysteine and the closing phenylalanine or tryptophan. A D gene is named only where the DNA matches it firmly. Part of the rows lack a size; the others show once, few, many or a class for expanded clones.

TRBD1	TRBJ1-2	TRBV14	-	TGTGCCAGCAGCCCCCTGGGGGACAGGGGGCGAGGCTACACCTTC	CASSPLGDRGRGYTF
-	TRBJ2-4	TRBV6-5	-	TGTGCCAGCAGTTACTCGATCGGGGTTGCCAAAAACATTCAGTACTTC	CASSYSIGVAKNIQYF
-	TRBJ2-3	TRBV5-1	-	TGCGCCAGCAGCGCCGGGAACTTCGGGGATACGCAGTATTTT	CASSAGNFGDTQYF
-	TRBJ1-1	TRBV2	-	TGTGCCAGCAGTGGGGGGGGGAGCACTGAAGCTTTCTTT	CASSGGGSTEAFF
TRBD2	TRBJ2-1	TRBV19	-	TGTGCCAGTAGACAAACTAGCGGCGCGTGGAATGAGCAGTTCTTC	CASRQTSGAWNEQFF
TRBD2	TRBJ2-7	TRBV30	-	TGTGCCTGGAGTGTACGGACTAGCGTTTCCTACGAGCAGTACTTC	CAWSVRTSVSYEQYF
TRBD1	TRBJ2-4	TRBV11-2	few	TGTGCCAGCAGCCCAATGACAGGGGGGTACAAAAACATTCAGTACTTC	CASSPMTGGYKNIQYF
-	TRBJ2-3	TRBV7-2	-	TGTGCCAGCAGCTTAGTTCTAGTAAGCACAGATACGCAGTATTTT	CASSLVLVSTDTQYF
TRBD1	TRBJ1-6	TRBV11-2	-	TGTGCCAGCAGCAGCAACAGGGGCAATTCACCCCTCCACTTT	CASSSNRGNSPLHF
TRBD2	TRBJ2-7	TRBV7-9	-	TGTGCCAGCAGCAAGGGACTAGTAGAAGGCGAGCAGTACTTC	CASSKGLVEGEQYF
-	TRBJ2-5	TRBV28	-	TGTGCCAGCAGCAATGGCCGTCAATTAGAGACCCAGTACTTC	CASSNGRQLETQYF
TRBD2	TRBJ2-3	TRBV4-3	-	TGCGCCAGCAGCCAAGATCACAGTAGCGGGAGGTCCTGGGATACGCAGTATTTT	CASSQDHSSGRSWDTQYF
TRBD1	TRBJ1-5	TRBV12-5	-	TGTGCTAGTGGTTTGGTACGCGTGGGACAGGGAGGCCAGCCCCAGCATTTT	CASGLVRVGQGGQPQHF
TRBD1	TRBJ2-3	TRBV9	-	TGTGCCAGCAGCATAGACAGGGTGGTCACAGATACGCAGTATTTT	CASSIDRVVTDTQYF
-	TRBJ1-2	TRBV27	-	TGTGCCACCCAAGGGGAGGAGGGCTACACCTTC	CATQGEEGYTF
-	TRBJ2-2	TRBV5-1	-	TGCGCCAGCAGCTGGACGGGACAGAACACCGGGGAGCTGTTTTTT	CASSWTGQNTGELFF
-	TRBJ1-1	TRBV5-6	once	TGTGCCAGCAGCCTAGGACAAGGTGAAGCTTTCTTT	CASSLGQGEAFF
TRBD1	TRBJ1-5	TRBV28	-	TGTGCCAGCAGTTTTACAGGGGCCCTCGGGCCCCAGCATTTT	CASSFTGALGPQHF
TRBD1	TRBJ1-2	TRBV10-2	-	TGCGCCAGCAGTTCCGCCCCGGGGGGACAGGGGGTGTTTGGCTACACCTTC	CASSSAPGGQGVFGYTF
-	TRBJ2-3	TRBV6-4	-	TGTGCCAGCAGTCCAGGGGAAATTCCAGATACGCAGTATTTT	CASSPGEIPDTQYF
-	TRBJ1-4	TRBV19	-	TGTGCCAGTAGTATGCAGGGGCCTACAACTAATGAAAAACTGTTTTTT	CASSMQGPTTNEKLFF
TRBD2	TRBJ2-5	TRBV6-2/TRBV6-3	once	TGTGCCAGCAGTAAATGGACTAGCGGGACGGGGGGGAGGTGGACCCAGTACTTC	CASSKWTSGTGGRWTQYF
-	TRBJ1-1	TRBV14	-	TGTGCCAGCAGCCAAGAGAGAGGGTCTGAAGCTTTCTTT	CASSQERGSEAFF
-	TRBJ1-1	TRBV6-6	few	TGTGCCAGCAGTGGACACGTAGACACTGAAGCTTTCTTT	CASSGHVDTEAFF
-	TRBJ2-1	TRBV5-1	-	TGCGCCAGCAGCTATTGGTTGGGGGCGGTTGAGCAGTTCTTC	CASSYWLGAVEQFF
-	TRBJ2-1	TRBV6-2/TRBV6-3	-	TGTGCCAGCAGTTACTCGGGGGGAGGCTACAATGAGCAGTTCTTC	CASSYSGGGYNEQFF
TRBD1	TRBJ2-6	TRBV4-3	-	TGCGCCAGCAGCCAAGGTCGACAGGGGGCGGGCTCTGGGGCCAACGTCCTGACTTTC	CASSQGRQGAGSGANVLTF
-	TRBJ2-2	TRBV6-5	-	TGTGCCAGCAGTTACTCGTTACTAGCATACACCGGGGAGCTGTTTTTT	CASSYSLLAYTGELFF
-	TRBJ2-7	TRBV7-2	-	TGTGCCAGCAGCTTAGTAACCTACGAGCAGTACTTC	CASSLVTYEQYF
TRBD2	TRBJ2-7	TRBV18	-	TGTGCCAGCTCACCATGGCTAGCGGGAGATTACGAGCAGTACTTC	CASSPWLAGDYEQYF
TRBD1	TRBJ2-7	TRBV2	once	TGTGCCAGCACCAGAGAACAGGGGCCCACCTACGAGCAGTACTTC	CASTREQGPTYEQYF
TRBD1	TRBJ1-2	TRBV7-9	-	TGTGCCAGCAGCCGATCCGGGACAGGTCCCAACTATGGCTACACCTTC	CASSRSGTGPNYGYTF
-	TRBJ1-1	TRBV12-3/TRBV12-4	-	TGTGCCAGCAGTTTCAGTGGTGGTGAAGCTTTCTTT	CASSFSGGEAFF
TRBD1	TRBJ2-7	TRBV6-6	-	TGTGCCAGCAGCGAAGGGGACAGGGGGGGGTACTTC	CASSEGDRGGYF
-	TRBJ1-2	TRBV5-1	once	TGCGCCAGCAGCTTCCCCCAGGGGCAAGCTAACTATGGCTACACCTTC	CASSFPQGQANYGYTF
-	TRBJ1-5	TRBV30	-	TGTGCCTGGAGTCTTCAGGTGAATCAGCCCCAGCATTTT	CAWSLQVNQPQHF
-	TRBJ1-6	TRBV5-1	-	TGCGCCAGCAGCCGACTCCCGGGTCCTAATTCACCCCTCCACTTT	CASSRLPGPNSPLHF
-	TRBJ1-2	TRBV27	-	TGTGCCAGCTGGGGCCCAGTACATGGCTACACCTTC	CASWGPVHGYTF
-	TRBJ2-5	TRBV5-1	-	TGCGCCAGCAGCTTGGCCCGGGTGAGAGAGACCCAGTACTTC	CASSLARVRETQYF
-	TRBJ1-2	TRBV25-1	once	TGTGCCAGCAGTGCCGTAGGGGGTATGAACTATGGCTACACCTTC	CASSAVGGMNYGYTF
TRBD1	TRBJ2-1	TRBV3-1/TRBV3-2	once	TGTGCCAGCAGCCGGACAGGGACGAACAATGAGCAGTTCTTC	CASSRTGTNNEQFF
TRBD2	TRBJ2-1	TRBV7-9	-	TGTGCCAGCAGCTTGAGCGGGAGCTCCTACAATGAGCAGTTCTTC	CASSLSGSSYNEQFF
-	TRBJ1-2	TRBV6-5	-	TGTGCCAGCAGTTACGGGGGGAGCGATGGCTACACCTTC	CASSYGGSDGYTF
TRBD2	TRBJ2-7	TRBV5-4	-	TGTGCCAGCAGCGCGTACGCGGGAGGGAGTGAGCAGTACTTC	CASSAYAGGSEQYF
TRBD2	TRBJ2-1	TRBV30	-	TGTGCCTGGAGCGGACTAGCGGAGAAGAATGAGCAGTTCTTC	CAWSGLAEKNEQFF